These 9 T cell receptor beta chains were sequenced from one sample in a study of CD8 T cells in ankylosing spondylitis (dated by TCRdb to about 2017). The library was obtained by 5' RACE. This sample was sequenced with an Illumina HiSeq 2500. The raw public data were reprocessed by TCRdb itself: fastp quality trimming at Q25, MiXCR clonotype calling, in-frame beta chains only. Rows are combined by CDR3 protein, so each entry shows the most common genes and DNA. This sample holds 200,000 or so distinct CDR3 sequences; about 26% were observed only once. 5% to 8% of the sample is in the top ten clones. The sequenced sample was blood, either unsorted or a sorted T cell fraction (not recorded which). The receptors come from a male donor with ankylosing spondylitis or in good health (not recorded which).

Many counts were recorded for this clonotype. The chain employs TRBV12-3 or TRBV12-4 and TRBJ1-6; D is ambiguous. The CDR3 extends over 12 amino acids. Deletions cut 7 bases from V and 8 bases from J, with 9 bases between. The CDR3 region has the DNA TGTGCCAGCACCCCGGGTCATTCACCCCTCCACTTT. Amino acids: CASTPGHSPLHF.

This clonotype was picked up many times. The chain couples TRBV20-1 to TRBJ2-7; 7 positions agree with TRBD2. Germline CDR1 DFQATT, CDR2 SNEGSKA (reference sequence). V lost 6 bases, J lost 1 base, and 9 bases stayed unmatched. There are 14 residues in the CDR3. CDR3 residues: CSARGGSGSYEQYF. The DNA of the CDR3 is TGCAGTGCACGTGGCGGGAGCGGTTCCTACGAGCAGTACTTC.

This rearrangement joins TRBV7-3 to TRBJ2-3; possible D gene TRBD1, 5 bases. Germline CDR1 and CDR2: SGHTA and FQGTGA. Trimming removed 1 base from V and 3 bases from J, with 8 bases in between. This CDR3 region has 14 residues. CDR3 bases: TGTGCCAGCAGCTTAAGGACAAATACAGATACGCAGTATTTT. Translating it yields CASSLRTNTDTQYF.

This rearrangement joins TRBV5-1 to TRBJ1-1; possibly TRBD1 for D (5 bases). V lost 0 bases to trimming and J lost 11 bases, with 20 bases between them. CDR3 length: 15 residues. The germline gives CDR1 SGHRS, CDR2 YFSETQ. CDR3 residues: CASSLEVGQAQWAFF. CDR3 nucleotide sequence: TGCGCCAGCAGCTTGGAGGTGGGGCAAGCGCAATGGGCTTTCTTT.

A single count supports this clonotype. The chain's CDR3 is CASSYQTSGSFQETQYF. In DNA form, the CDR3 reads TGTGCCAGCAGTTACCAGACTAGCGGGAGCTTCCAAGAGACCCAGTACTTC. This sequence joins TRBV6-5 and TRBJ2-5, with TRBD2 identical over 12 bases. The CDR3 spans 17 residues. The ends lost 2 bases at V and 1 base at J; junction bases unmatched: 5. Germline assignment: CDR1 MNHEY and CDR2 SVGAGI.

This clonotype occurred many times. The genes are TRBV11-2 and TRBJ2-5, with unresolved D. Looked up from germline, CDR1 is SGHAT and CDR2 is FQNNGV. The ends were cut back, 1 base at V and 2 bases at J, with 5 bases in the middle. This CDR3 is 13 amino acids long. The CDR3 loop reads CASSLARQETQYF. The DNA for the CDR3 is TGTGCCAGCAGCTTAGCTCGGCAAGAGACCCAGTACTTC.

The gene calls are TRBV20-1 and TRBJ2-1, with 8 bases fitting TRBD2. V was pared by 6 bases and J by 5 bases, with 9 bases of the junction left unmatched. Germline-derived CDR1 and CDR2 are DFQATT and SNEGSKA (reference sequence). The CDR3 loop spans 14 amino acids. The CDR3 is CSAESQRGNNEQFF. CDR3 nucleotides: TGCAGTGCGGAGAGCCAGCGGGGGAACAATGAGCAGTTCTTC.

The V call is TRBV4-2, the J call TRBJ1-3; D is unresolved. The germline V and J ends were trimmed by 0 bases and 3 bases, with 6 bases remaining between them. Per the germline V gene, CDR1 is LGHNA and CDR2 is YNFKEQ. The CDR3 totals 14 residues. The CDR3 DNA sequence: TGTGCCAGCAGCCAAGAGCTCTTTGGAAACACCATATATTTT. Its translation is CASSQELFGNTIYF.

This clonotype occurred many times. V is TRBV7-2 and J is TRBJ2-2, with a tentative D call TRBD2 (5 bases). The germline V gene encodes CDR1 SGHTA and CDR2 FQGNSA. V shed 0 bases and J shed 5 bases, with 13 bases lying between them. The length of the CDR3 is 16 residues. Written as DNA, the CDR3 is TGTGCCAGCAGCTTAGCGATGGGAACTAGAACCGGGGAGCTGTTTTTT. Translation: CASSLAMGTRTGELFF.